A single sample gave rise to the 24 T cell receptor beta chains below, sequenced in a study of T-cell memory formation after mild COVID-19. TCRdb re-analysed the 5' RACE reads in MiXCR, keeping a single row per CDR3 protein. This repertoire shows about 160,000 distinct CDR3 sequences, roughly 31% found once; its top ten account for 12%. Input material: PBMCs or a T cell subset sorted from them (not recorded which). The receptors were sampled from an adult woman who had mild COVID-19 (a few samples of this study predate the infection). Cell type and time point are not known.

The V and J genes are TRBV7-2 and TRBJ1-1, with TRBD1 as a possible D gene (5 bases). Germline CDR1 reads SGHTA; CDR2 reads FQGNSA. There are 15 residues in the CDR3. The ends were cut back, 1 base at V and 4 bases at J, with 13 bases in the middle. The CDR3 nucleotides are TGTGCCAGCAGCTTAGAGGCGCAGGGCGGCACTGAAGCTTTCTTT. Its protein product is CASSLEAQGGTEAFF.

This clonotype was seen only a few times. The chain links TRBV4-2 to TRBJ2-3; the D call may be TRBD1 or TRBD2 (5 bases each). Looked up from germline, CDR1 is LGHNA and CDR2 is YNFKEQ. This CDR3 is built from 17 residues. Trimming left V 0 bases short and J 5 bases short, with 18 bases between. The CDR3 bases are TGTGCCAGCAGCCAAGATCGTAGGGACCCCGCGGGAGATACGCAGTATTTT. This translates into CASSQDRRDPAGDTQYF.

The chain couples TRBV5-1 to TRBJ2-5; 10 nucleotides match TRBD2. In germline, CDR1 is SGHRS, CDR2 YFSETQ. There are 14 residues in the CDR3. Trimming removed 2 bases from V and 3 bases from J; junction bases left unmatched: 1. DNA for the CDR3: TGCGCCAGCAGCTTCGGACTAGCGGAAGAGACCCAGTACTTC. This sequence encodes CASSFGLAEETQYF.

The sample holds a few counts of this clonotype. This chain links TRBV15 with TRBJ2-2; D is unclear. Trimming shortened V by 0 bases and J by 8 bases, and 7 bases separated the two germline ends. The germline CDR1 and CDR2 sequences are LNHNV and YYDKDF (reference sequence). The CDR3 totals 13 residues. The CDR3 reads CATSRDIGGELFF. The CDR3 DNA reads as TGTGCCACCAGCAGAGATATCGGGGGGGAGCTGTTTTTT. Using reference TRBV15 and TRBJ2-2 for the parts outside the CDR3, the full variable domain is DAMVIQNPRYQVTQFGKPVTLSCSQTLNHNVMYWYQQKSSQAPKLLFHYYDKDFNNEADTPDNFQSRRPNTSFCFLDIRSPGLGDTAMYLCATSRDIGGELFFGEGSRLTVL.

This clonotype occurred a few times. V is TRBV15 and J is TRBJ2-2; TRBD2 agrees at 9 bases. Germline lookup yields CDR1 LNHNV and CDR2 YYDKDF (reference sequence). Trimming at V came to 0 bases and at J to 5 bases, leaving 7 bases not matched to a gene. This CDR3 spans 17 amino acids. The CDR3 spells CATSRDQAGGPTGELFF. The CDR3 DNA reads TGTGCCACCAGCAGAGATCAGGCGGGAGGGCCGACCGGGGAGCTGTTTTTT. Variable domain in full (rest from reference TRBV15 and TRBJ2-2): DAMVIQNPRYQVTQFGKPVTLSCSQTLNHNVMYWYQQKSSQAPKLLFHYYDKDFNNEADTPDNFQSRRPNTSFCFLDIRSPGLGDTAMYLCATSRDQAGGPTGELFFGEGSRLTVL.

The sample holds a few counts of this clonotype. The rearrangement links TRBV5-1 to TRBJ2-7, with TRBD2 matching 11 bases. The CDR3 runs to 14 residues. Germline-derived CDR1 and CDR2 are SGHRS and YFSETQ. V gave up 6 bases and J gave up 2 bases; unmatched junction bases: 4. CDR3 residues: CASKTSGTAYEQYF. The CDR3 nucleotides are TGCGCCAGCAAGACTAGCGGGACGGCCTACGAGCAGTACTTC.

The chain recombines TRBV11-2 with TRBJ2-5, with D perhaps being TRBD1 or TRBD2 (6 bases each). Germline CDR1 is SGHAT and CDR2 is FQNNGV. Trimming cost V 2 bases and J 5 bases, with 9 bases left between them. The CDR3 consists of 13 residues. The CDR3 DNA follows: TGTGCCAGCAGCTTATGGAGGGGGGAGACCCAGTACTTC. This translates into CASSLWRGETQYF.

This clonotype was found once. The CDR3 DNA sequence: TGTGCCAGCAGTGCGGGAACTTGGGGCGAGCAGTACTTC. This sequence encodes CASSAGTWGEQYF. J is TRBJ2-7 and V is TRBV7-3; weak D call: TRBD2 (6 bases). This CDR3 is 13 amino acids long. Germline loops: CDR1 SGHTA, CDR2 FQGTGA. The V end lost 6 bases, the J end lost 6 bases, and 15 bases lay between the germline ends. Supplemented by reference TRBV7-3 and TRBJ2-7, the full variable domain reads GAGVSQTPSNKVTEKGKYVELRCDPISGHTALYWYRQSLGQGPEFLIYFQGTGAADDSGLPNDRFFAVRPEGSVSTLKIQRTERGDSAVYLCASSAGTWGEQYFGPGTRLTVT.

The gene calls are TRBV9 and TRBJ2-1; 9 bases fit TRBD1. This CDR3 is 15 amino acids long. V lost 5 bases to trimming and J lost 8 bases; unmatched junction nucleotides: 11. The germline gives CDR1 SGDLS, CDR2 YYNGEE. DNA for the CDR3: TGTGCCAGCAGTCTCGGACAGGGGCCCCTCGATGAGCAGTTCTTC. The encoded protein is CASSLGQGPLDEQFF. Full variable domain (missing parts from reference TRBV9 and TRBJ2-1): DSGVTQTPKHLITATGQRVTLRCSPRSGDLSVYWYQQSLDQGLQFLIQYYNGEERAKGNILERFSAQQFPDLHSELNLSSLELGDSALYFCASSLGQGPLDEQFFGPGTRLTVL.

The chain recombines TRBV19 with TRBJ1-2; D possibly corresponds to TRBD1 (5 bases). CDR3 length equals 13 residues. V lost 6 bases to trimming and J lost 4 bases, with 12 bases between them. CDR1 is LNHDA, CDR2 SQIVND, per germline (reference sequence). This CDR3 reads CASRPAGGYGYTF. In nucleotides, the CDR3 is TGTGCCAGTAGGCCGGCCGGGGGCTATGGCTACACCTTC.

This clonotype was detected a few times. A read error may account for a junction end that differs from germline. This chain connects TRBV12-3 or TRBV12-4 to TRBJ2-7, with TRBD1 as a possible D gene (6 bases). This CDR3 has 15 amino acids. In DNA, the CDR3 is TGTGCCAGCAGCGCGGACAGCAATTGGGTATACGAGCAGTGCTTC. The encoded protein is CASSADSNWVYEQCF.

This sequence joins TRBV15 and TRBJ1-2; possible D gene TRBD1, 6 bases. The CDR3 consists of 16 residues. The germline gives CDR1 LNHNV, CDR2 YYDKDF (reference sequence). V was trimmed by 2 bases and J by 3 bases, leaving 16 bases between them. The chain's CDR3 is CATSRTELDSDYGYTF. As DNA, the CDR3 is TGTGCCACCAGCAGAACGGAACTGGACAGCGACTATGGCTACACCTTC.

The V and J genes are TRBV27 and TRBJ2-7, with a possible D match to TRBD2 (6 bases). This CDR3 comprises 15 residues. Germline lookup yields CDR1 MNHEY and CDR2 SMNVEV (reference sequence). Between the trimmed V and J ends, which lost 10 bases and 3 bases, there was a span of 22 bases. The CDR3 bases are TGTGCCACCGCCGGGGGTACTGAGGCTTACTACGAGCAGTACTTC. Translated: CATAGGTEAYYEQYF.

The CDR3 loop reads CASSLGRQGGETQYF. CDR3 nucleotides: TGTGCCAGCAGCTTGGGTAGACAGGGAGGCGAGACCCAGTACTTC. The V call is TRBV5-4, the J call TRBJ2-5; D possibly corresponds to TRBD1 (7 bases). Germline CDR1 is SGHNT and CDR2 is YYREEE (reference sequence). Trimming took 0 bases from V and 5 from J, leaving 14 bases between them. The CDR3 length is 15 residues.

As to this clonotype: No conserved phenylalanine or tryptophan ends this CDR3, so it is likely a read error. The chain combines TRBV29-1 with TRBJ2-1, with D possibly being TRBD2 (6 bases). Trimming took off 3 bases at V and 9 bases at J, with 15 bases between the two ends. The CDR3 spans 13 residues. Germline V gene sequence: CDR1 SQVTM, CDR2 ANQGSEA. The CDR3 bases are TGCAGCGTTGAGGGATGGGTGGGGGGTGAGCAGTTCTTA. Translated: CSVEGWVGGEQFL.

This chain uses TRBV7-9 with TRBJ2-1, with TRBD2 matching 11 bases. V dropped 7 bases and J dropped 5; count of bases not matched to a gene: 10. The CDR3 is 16 residues long. Germline lookup yields CDR1 SEHNR and CDR2 FQNEAQ (reference sequence). CDR3 nucleotides: TGTGCCAGCACACCTACGGGACTAGCGGTAGACAATGAGCAGTTCTTC. This sequence encodes CASTPTGLAVDNEQFF.

This clonotype was picked up many times. This chain links TRBV29-1 with TRBJ2-4; D not resolved. Trimming took off 4 bases at V and 3 bases at J, with 7 bases between the two ends. This CDR3 is built from 12 residues. CDR1 SQVTM and CDR2 ANQGSEA come from the germline V gene. CDR3 DNA sequence: TGCAGCGTTGTCATGGGCAAAAACATTCAGTACTTC. As protein: CSVVMGKNIQYF.

The chain carries TRBV12-3 or TRBV12-4 and TRBJ2-3; TRBD2 matches 7 bases. The CDR3 is made up of 15 amino acids. V shed 6 bases, J shed 2 bases, and the junction held 8 bases outside the gene matches. The CDR3 sequence: CASSPSGTNTDTQYF. The CDR3 DNA is TGTGCCAGCAGCCCAAGCGGGACCAACACAGATACGCAGTATTTT.

In its sample, this clonotype was seen a few times. The chain carries TRBV12-3 or TRBV12-4 and TRBJ2-1; TRBD2 matches 11 bases. The CDR3 sequence is 15 residues long. The junction had 8 bases not matched to a gene; V was cut back by 3 bases and J by 10 bases. The CDR3 DNA sequence: TGTGCCAGCAGTTTCACCGGGACTAGCGGTTCCGAGCAGTTCTTC. Translating it yields CASSFTGTSGSEQFF.

This clonotype came up a few times. The genes are TRBV30 and TRBJ2-7, with a possible D match to TRBD2 (5 bases). The CDR3 is made up of 11 amino acids. Germline CDR1 and CDR2: GTSNPN and SVGIG (reference sequence). V was clipped by 0 bases and J by 10 bases, with 10 bases between them. The CDR3 spells CAWSVQGSQYF. CDR3 DNA sequence: TGTGCCTGGAGTGTACAAGGGAGTCAGTACTTC.

In its sample, this clonotype was seen a few times. The genes are TRBV12-3 or TRBV12-4 and TRBJ1-3; the D is unclear. Trimming took 0 bases from V and 11 from J, leaving 11 bases between them. The CDR3 is made up of 13 amino acids. The DNA for the CDR3 is TGTGCCAGCAGTTTAGCGCTTCCCAACGCCATATATTTT. Translation gives CASSLALPNAIYF.

The chain has TRBV20-1 and TRBJ2-7; D is uncertain. V lost 1 base to trimming and J lost 3 bases, with 13 bases between them. The germline V gene encodes CDR1 DFQATT and CDR2 SNEGSKA (reference sequence). This CDR3 has 14 amino acids. For the CDR3, the DNA is TGCAGTGCTAGAGGGAAGGGAAAGTACTACGAGCAGTACTTC. It specifies CSARGKGKYYEQYF.

The chain is built from TRBV20-1 and TRBJ1-1; possibly TRBD1 for D (6 bases). V gave up 6 bases and J gave up 1 base, with 18 bases separating them. Germline V lookup: CDR1 DFQATT, CDR2 SNEGSKA (reference sequence). The CDR3 consists of 15 residues. CDR3 DNA sequence: TGCAGTGCCCGAGTCGGGGGGGGCACGAACACTGAAGCTTTCTTT. It translates to CSARVGGGTNTEAFF.

The chain links TRBV3-1 to TRBJ2-5; no clear D gene. Trimming removed 0 bases from V and 6 bases from J, with 5 bases in between. CDR1 is LGHDT and CDR2 is YNNKEL in the germline V gene (reference sequence). The length of the CDR3 is 12 residues. The CDR3 loop reads CASSQDVKTQYF. CDR3 coding DNA: TGTGCCAGCAGCCAAGATGTAAAGACCCAGTACTTC.